This T cell receptor (beta chain) was sequenced for a study of blood T cell repertoires in COVID-19. Germline CDR1 LNHNV, CDR2 YYDKDF (reference sequence). The V end was cut by 0 bases, the J end by 3 bases, with 12 bases between. The CDR3 totals 15 residues. In this sample, this clone turned up a few times. This table comes from immunoSEQ multiplex PCR, and its TCRdb copy is limited to in-frame clones, with some not included. This table has 150,000 to 200,000 clones, more than 85% appearing once. Sequences were obtained from PBMCs or T cells enriched from blood (not recorded which). This clonotype was obtained from a woman between 35 and 50 years old in a cohort exposed to, infected with or recovered from COVID-19 (not recorded which). This chain links TRBV15 with TRBJ2-7; weak D call: TRBD1 (5 bases). This CDR3 is CATSRDSGLGYEQYF. Written as DNA, the CDR3 is TGTGCCACCAGCAGAGATTCAGGGTTAGGCTACGAGCAGTACTTC.